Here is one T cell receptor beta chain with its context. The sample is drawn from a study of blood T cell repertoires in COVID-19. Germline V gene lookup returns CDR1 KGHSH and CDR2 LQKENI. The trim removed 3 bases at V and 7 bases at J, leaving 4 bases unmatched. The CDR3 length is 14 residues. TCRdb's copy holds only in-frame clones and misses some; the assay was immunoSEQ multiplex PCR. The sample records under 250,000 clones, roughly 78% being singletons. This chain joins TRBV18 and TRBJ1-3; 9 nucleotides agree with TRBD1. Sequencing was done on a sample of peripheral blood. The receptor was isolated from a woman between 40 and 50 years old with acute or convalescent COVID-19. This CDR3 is CASSPWDRENTIYF. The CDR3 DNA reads TGTGCCAGCTCACCCTGGGACAGGGAGAACACCATATATTTT.